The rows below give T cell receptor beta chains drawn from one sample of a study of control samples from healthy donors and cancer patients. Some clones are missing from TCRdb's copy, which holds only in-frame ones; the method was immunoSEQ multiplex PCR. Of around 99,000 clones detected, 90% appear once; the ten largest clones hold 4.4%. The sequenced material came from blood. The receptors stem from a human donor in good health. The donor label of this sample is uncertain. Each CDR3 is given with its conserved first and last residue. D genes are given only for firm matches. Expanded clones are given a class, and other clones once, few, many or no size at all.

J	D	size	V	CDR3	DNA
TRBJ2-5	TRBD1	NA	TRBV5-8	CASSRDRQETQYF	TGTGCCAGCAGCAGGGACAGGCAAGAGACCCAGTACTTC
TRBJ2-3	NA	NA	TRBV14	CASSQDLAADTQYF	TGTGCCAGCAGCCAAGATTTAGCGGCAGATACGCAGTATTTT
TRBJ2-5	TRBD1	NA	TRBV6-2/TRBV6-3	CASSRTGTLNQETQYF	TGTGCCAGCAGTCGGACAGGGACGTTAAACCAAGAGACCCAGTACTTC
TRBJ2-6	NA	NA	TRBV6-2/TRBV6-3	CASSPYSGANVLTF	TGTGCCAGCAGCCCGTATTCTGGGGCCAACGTCCTGACTTTC
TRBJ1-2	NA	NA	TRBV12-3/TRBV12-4	CASSLVASYGYTF	TGTGCCAGCAGTTTAGTTGCTTCCTATGGCTACACCTTC
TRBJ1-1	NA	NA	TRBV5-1	CASSLAGSLMNTEAFF	TGCGCCAGCAGCTTGGCCGGCAGCCTTATGAACACTGAAGCTTTCTTT
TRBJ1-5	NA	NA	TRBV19	CASSILGNSNQPQHF	TGTGCCAGTAGTATACTCGGCAATTCCAATCAGCCCCAGCATTTT
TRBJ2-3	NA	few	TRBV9	CASSVAPHTDTQYF	TGTGCCAGCAGCGTAGCCCCCCACACAGATACGCAGTATTTT
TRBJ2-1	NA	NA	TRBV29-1	CSVGLGNNEQFF	TGCAGCGTTGGGCTGGGGAACAACGAGCAGTTCTTC
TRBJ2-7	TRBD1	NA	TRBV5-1	CASSRTGPYEQYF	TGCGCCAGCAGTCGGACAGGACCCTACGAGCAGTACTTC